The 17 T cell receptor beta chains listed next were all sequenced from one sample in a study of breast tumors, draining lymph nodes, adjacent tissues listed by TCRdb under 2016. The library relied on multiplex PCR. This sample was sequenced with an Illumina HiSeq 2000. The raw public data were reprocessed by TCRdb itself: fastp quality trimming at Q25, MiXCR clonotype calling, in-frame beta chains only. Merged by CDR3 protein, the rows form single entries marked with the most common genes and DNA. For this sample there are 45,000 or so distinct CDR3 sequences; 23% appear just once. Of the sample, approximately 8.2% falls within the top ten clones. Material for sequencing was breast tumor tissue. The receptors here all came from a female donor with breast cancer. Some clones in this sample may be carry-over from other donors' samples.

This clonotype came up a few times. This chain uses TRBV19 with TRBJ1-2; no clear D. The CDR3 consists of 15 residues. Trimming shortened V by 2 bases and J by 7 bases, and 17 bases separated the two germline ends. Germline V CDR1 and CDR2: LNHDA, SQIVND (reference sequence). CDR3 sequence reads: CASSIIRQNAGGYTF. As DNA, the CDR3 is TGTGCCAGTAGTATAATACGGCAGAACGCTGGTGGCTACACCTTC.

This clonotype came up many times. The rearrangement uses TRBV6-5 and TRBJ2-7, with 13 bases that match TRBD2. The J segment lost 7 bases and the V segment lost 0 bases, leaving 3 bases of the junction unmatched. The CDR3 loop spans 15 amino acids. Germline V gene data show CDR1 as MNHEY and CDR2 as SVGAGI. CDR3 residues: CASSYSGTSGEEQYF. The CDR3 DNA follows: TGTGCCAGCAGTTACTCCGGGACTAGCGGGGAAGAGCAGTACTTC.

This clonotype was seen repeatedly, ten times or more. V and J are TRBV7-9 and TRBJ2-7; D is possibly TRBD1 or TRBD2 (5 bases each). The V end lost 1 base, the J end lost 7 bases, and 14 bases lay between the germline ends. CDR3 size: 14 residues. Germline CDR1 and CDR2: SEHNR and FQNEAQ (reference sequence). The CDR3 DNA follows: TGTGCCAGCAGCTTAGTAGGGACGGACGGGGAGCAGTACTTC. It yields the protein CASSLVGTDGEQYF.

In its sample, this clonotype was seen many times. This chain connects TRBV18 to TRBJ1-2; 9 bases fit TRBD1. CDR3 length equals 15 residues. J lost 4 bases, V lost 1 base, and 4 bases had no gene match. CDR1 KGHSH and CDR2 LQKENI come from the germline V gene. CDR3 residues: CASSPLGTGSYGYTF. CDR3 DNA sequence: TGTGCCAGCTCACCACTTGGGACAGGGAGCTATGGCTACACCTTC.

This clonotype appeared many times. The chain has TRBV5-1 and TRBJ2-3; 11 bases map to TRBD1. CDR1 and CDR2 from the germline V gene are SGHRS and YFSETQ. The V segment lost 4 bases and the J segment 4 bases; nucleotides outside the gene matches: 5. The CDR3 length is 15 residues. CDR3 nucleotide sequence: TGCGCCAGCAGCCTGGACAGGGGGCGGTCAGATACGCAGTATTTT. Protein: CASSLDRGRSDTQYF. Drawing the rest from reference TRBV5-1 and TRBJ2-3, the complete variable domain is KAGVTQTPRYLIKTRGQQVTLSCSPISGHRSVSWYQQTPGQGLQFLFEYFSETQRNKGNFPGRFSGRQFSNSRSEMNVSTLELGDSALYLCASSLDRGRSDTQYFGPGTRLTVL.

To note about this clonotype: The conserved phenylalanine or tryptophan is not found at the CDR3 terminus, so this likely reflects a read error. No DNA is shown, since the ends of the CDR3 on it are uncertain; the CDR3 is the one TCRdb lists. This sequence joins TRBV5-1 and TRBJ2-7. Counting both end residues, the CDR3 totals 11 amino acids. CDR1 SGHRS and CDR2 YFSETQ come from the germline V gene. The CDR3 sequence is CASSQDSEQCL.

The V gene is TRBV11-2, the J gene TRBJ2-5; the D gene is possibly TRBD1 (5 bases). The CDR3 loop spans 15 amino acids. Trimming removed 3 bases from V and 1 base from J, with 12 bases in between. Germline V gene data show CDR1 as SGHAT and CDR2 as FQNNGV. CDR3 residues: CASSFSRASQETQYF. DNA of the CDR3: TGTGCCAGCAGCTTCTCCAGGGCTTCCCAAGAGACCCAGTACTTC. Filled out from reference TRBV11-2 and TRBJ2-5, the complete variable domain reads EAGVAQSPRYKIIEKRQSVAFWCNPISGHATLYWYQQILGQGPKLLIQFQNNGVVDDSQLPKDRFSAERLKGVDSTLKIQPAKLEDSAVYLCASSFSRASQETQYFGPGTRLLVL.

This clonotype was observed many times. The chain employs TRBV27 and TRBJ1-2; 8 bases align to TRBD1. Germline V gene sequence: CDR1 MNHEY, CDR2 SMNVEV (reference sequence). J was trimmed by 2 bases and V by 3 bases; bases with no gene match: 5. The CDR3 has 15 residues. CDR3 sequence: CASSFQGASNYGYTF. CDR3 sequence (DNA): TGTGCCAGCAGTTTCCAGGGGGCGTCGAACTATGGCTACACCTTC.

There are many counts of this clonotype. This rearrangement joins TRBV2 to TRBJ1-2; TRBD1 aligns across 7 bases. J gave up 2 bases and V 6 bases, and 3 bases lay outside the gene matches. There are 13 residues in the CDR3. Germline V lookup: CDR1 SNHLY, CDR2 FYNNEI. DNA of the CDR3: TGTGCCAGCAGGGACAGGCAAAACTATGGCTACACCTTC. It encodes CASRDRQNYGYTF.

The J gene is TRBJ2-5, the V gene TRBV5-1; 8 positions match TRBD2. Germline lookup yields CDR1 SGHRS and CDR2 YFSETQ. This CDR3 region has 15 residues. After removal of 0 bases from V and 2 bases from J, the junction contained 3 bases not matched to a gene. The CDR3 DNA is TGCGCCAGCAGCTTGGTGGGCGGGGGGCAAGAGACCCAGTACTTC. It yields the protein CASSLVGGGQETQYF.

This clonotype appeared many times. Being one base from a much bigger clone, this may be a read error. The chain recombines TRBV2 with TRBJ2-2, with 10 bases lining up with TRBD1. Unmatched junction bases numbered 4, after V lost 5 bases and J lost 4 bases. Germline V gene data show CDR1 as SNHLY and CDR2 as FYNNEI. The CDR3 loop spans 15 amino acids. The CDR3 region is CASSSGTGVTGELFF. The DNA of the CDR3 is TGTGCCAGCAGTTCCGGGACAGGGGTCACCGGGGAGCTGTTTTTT.

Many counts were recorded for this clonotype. The CDR3 bases are TGCAGTGCTATGACAGGAACCTATGGCTACACCTTC. Translation gives CSAMTGTYGYTF. The chain couples TRBV20-1 to TRBJ1-2, with a weak D call TRBD1 (6 bases). CDR1 DFQATT and CDR2 SNEGSKA come from the germline V gene (reference sequence). There are 12 residues in the CDR3. V lost 4 bases, J lost 4 bases, and 10 bases lay in between.

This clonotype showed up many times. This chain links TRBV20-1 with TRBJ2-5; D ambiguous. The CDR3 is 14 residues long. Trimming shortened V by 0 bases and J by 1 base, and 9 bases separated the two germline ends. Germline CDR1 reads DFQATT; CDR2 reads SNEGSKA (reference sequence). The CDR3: CSAREVPGQETQYF. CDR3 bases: TGCAGTGCTAGAGAGGTACCGGGCCAAGAGACCCAGTACTTC.

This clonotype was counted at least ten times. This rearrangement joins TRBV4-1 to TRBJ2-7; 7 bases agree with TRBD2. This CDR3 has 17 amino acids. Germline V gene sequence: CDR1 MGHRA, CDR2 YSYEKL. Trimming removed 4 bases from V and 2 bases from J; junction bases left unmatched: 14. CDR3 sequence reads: CASSRNRGEPAAYEQYF. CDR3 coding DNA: TGCGCCAGCAGCCGTAATCGGGGGGAACCAGCCGCCTACGAGCAGTACTTC.

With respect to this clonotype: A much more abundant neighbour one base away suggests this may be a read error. The CDR3 DNA follows: TGTGCCAGCAGCCAGTATGGGGAGGGCACAGCCTTC. Translation gives CASSQYGEGTAF. The chain combines TRBV3-1 with TRBJ1-2; D gene ambiguous. Germline lookup yields CDR1 LGHDT and CDR2 YNNKEL (reference sequence). The CDR3 is 12 amino acids.

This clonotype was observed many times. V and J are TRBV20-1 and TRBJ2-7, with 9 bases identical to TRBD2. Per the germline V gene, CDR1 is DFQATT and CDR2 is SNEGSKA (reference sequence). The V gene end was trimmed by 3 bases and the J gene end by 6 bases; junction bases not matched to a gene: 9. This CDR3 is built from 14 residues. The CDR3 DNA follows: TGCAGTGCTAGCGGGGAGCGGGAGGCGGGCGAGCAGTACTTC. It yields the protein CSASGEREAGEQYF.

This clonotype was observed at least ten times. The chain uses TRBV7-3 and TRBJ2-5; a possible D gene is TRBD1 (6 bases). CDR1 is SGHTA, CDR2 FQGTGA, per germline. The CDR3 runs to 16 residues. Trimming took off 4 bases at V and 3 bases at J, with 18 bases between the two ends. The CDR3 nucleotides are TGTGCCAGCAGCTCAGAACCGGGACACATGAAAGAGACCCAGTACTTC. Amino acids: CASSSEPGHMKETQYF.